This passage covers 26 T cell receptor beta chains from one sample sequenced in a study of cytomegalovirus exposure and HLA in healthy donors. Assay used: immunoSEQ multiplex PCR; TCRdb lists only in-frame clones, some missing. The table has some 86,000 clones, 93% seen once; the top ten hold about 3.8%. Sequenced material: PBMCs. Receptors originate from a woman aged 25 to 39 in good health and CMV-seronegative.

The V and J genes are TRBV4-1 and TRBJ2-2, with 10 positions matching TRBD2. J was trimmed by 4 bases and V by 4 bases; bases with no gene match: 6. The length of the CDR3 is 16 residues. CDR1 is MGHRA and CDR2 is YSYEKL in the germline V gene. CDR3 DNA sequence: TGCGCCAGCAGCCCAGGACTAGCGGTAACCACCGGGGAGCTGTTTTTT. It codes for CASSPGLAVTTGELFF.

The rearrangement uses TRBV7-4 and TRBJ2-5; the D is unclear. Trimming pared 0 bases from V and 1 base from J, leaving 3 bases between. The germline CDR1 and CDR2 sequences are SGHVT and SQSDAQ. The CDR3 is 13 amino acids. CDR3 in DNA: TGTGCCAGCAGCTTAGCCATCCAAGAGACCCAGTACTTC. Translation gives CASSLAIQETQYF.

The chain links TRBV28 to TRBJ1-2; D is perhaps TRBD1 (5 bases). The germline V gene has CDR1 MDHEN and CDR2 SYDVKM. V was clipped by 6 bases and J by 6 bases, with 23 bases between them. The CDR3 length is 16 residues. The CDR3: CASSVTGSPSADGYTF. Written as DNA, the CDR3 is TGTGCCAGCAGCGTAACAGGTAGCCCCTCCGCAGATGGCTACACCTTC.

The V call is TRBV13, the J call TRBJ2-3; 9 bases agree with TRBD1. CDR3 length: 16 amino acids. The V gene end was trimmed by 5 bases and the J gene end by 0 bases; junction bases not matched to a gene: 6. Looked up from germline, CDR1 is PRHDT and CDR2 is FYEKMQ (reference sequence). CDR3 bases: TGTGCCAGCAGCCCTCGGACAGGGGCTAGCACAGATACGCAGTATTTT. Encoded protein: CASSPRTGASTDTQYF. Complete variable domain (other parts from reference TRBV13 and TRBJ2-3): AAGVIQSPRHLIKEKRETATLKCYPIPRHDTVYWYQQGPGQDPQFLISFYEKMQSDKGSIPDRFSAQQFSDYHSELNMSSLELGDSALYFCASSPRTGASTDTQYFGPGTRLTVL.

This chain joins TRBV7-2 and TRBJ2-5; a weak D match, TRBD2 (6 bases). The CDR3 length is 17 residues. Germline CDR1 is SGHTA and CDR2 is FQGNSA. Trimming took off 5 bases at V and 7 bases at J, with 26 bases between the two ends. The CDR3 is CASSQPASGTRPRTQYF. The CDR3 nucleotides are TGTGCCAGCAGCCAACCTGCGTCCGGGACTCGACCGAGGACCCAGTACTTC.

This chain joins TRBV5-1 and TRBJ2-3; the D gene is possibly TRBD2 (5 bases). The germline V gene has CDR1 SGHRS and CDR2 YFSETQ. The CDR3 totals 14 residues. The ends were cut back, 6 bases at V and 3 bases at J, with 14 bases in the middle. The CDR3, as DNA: TGCGCCAGCATGGAGGCCCGTGGAACAGATACGCAGTATTTT. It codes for CASMEARGTDTQYF.

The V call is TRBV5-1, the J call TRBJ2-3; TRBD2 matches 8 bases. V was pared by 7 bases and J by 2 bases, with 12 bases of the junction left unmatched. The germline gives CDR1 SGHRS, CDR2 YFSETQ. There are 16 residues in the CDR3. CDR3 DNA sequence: TGCGCCAGCTGGGGTCAAGCGGGAGCGACCACAGATACGCAGTATTTT. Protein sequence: CASWGQAGATTDTQYF.

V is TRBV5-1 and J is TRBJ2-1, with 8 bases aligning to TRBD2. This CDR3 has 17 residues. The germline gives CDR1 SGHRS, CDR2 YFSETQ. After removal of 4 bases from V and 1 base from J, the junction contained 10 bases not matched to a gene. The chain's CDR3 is CASSREGTRASYNEQFF. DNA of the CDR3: TGCGCCAGCAGCCGCGAAGGGACTAGGGCATCCTACAATGAGCAGTTCTTC.

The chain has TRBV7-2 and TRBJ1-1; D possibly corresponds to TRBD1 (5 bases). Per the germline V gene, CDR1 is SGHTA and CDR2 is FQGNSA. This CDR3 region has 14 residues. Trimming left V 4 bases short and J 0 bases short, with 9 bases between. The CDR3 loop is CASSSQVMNTEAFF. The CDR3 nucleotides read TGTGCCAGCAGCTCACAGGTCATGAACACTGAAGCTTTCTTT.

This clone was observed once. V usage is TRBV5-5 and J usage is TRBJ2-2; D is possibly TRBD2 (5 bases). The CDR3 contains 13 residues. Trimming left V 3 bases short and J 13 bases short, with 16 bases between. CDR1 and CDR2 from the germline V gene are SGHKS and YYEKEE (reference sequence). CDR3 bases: TGTGCCAGCAGCTACATCAGTTACCGGGGGCTGTTTTTT. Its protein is CASSYISYRGLFF. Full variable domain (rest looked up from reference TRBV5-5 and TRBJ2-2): DAGVTQSPTHLIKTRGQQVTLRCSPISGHKSVSWYQQVLGQGPQFIFQYYEKEERGRGNFPDRFSARQFPNYSSELNVNALLLGDSALYLCASSYISYRGLFFGEGSRLTVL.

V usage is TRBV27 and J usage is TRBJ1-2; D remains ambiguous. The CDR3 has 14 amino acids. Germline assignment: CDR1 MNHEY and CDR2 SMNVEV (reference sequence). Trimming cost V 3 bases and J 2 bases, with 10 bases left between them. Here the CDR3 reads CASSFRGNNYGYTF. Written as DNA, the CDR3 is TGTGCCAGCAGTTTCCGAGGGAACAACTATGGCTACACCTTC.

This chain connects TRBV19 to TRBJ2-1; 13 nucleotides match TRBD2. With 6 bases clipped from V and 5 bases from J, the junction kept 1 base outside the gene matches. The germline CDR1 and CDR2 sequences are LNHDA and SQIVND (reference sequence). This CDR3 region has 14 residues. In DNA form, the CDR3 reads TGTGCCAGTAGACTAGCGGGAGGGAACAATGAGCAGTTCTTC. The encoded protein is CASRLAGGNNEQFF.

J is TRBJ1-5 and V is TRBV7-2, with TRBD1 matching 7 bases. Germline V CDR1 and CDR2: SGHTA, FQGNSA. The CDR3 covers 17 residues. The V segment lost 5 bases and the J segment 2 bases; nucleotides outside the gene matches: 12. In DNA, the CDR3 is TGTGCCAGCAGCCGCAGGGACAGTCGCTTAGGCAATCAGCCCCAGCATTTT. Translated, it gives CASSRRDSRLGNQPQHF.

The CDR3 loop reads CASSPLPGGLGTDTQYF. CDR3 sequence (DNA): TGTGCCAGCAGCCCCCTCCCGGGGGGGCTGGGCACAGATACGCAGTATTTT. The chain combines TRBV9 with TRBJ2-3; 8 bases align to TRBD2. Trimming at V came to 4 bases and at J to 1 base, leaving 11 bases not matched to a gene. Germline V CDR1 and CDR2: SGDLS, YYNGEE. The CDR3 totals 17 residues.

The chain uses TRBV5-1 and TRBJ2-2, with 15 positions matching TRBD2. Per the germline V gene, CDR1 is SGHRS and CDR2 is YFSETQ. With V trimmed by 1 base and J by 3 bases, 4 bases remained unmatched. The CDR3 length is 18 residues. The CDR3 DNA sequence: TGCGCCAGCAGCTTGCGGACTAGCGGGGGGGCATACACCGGGGAGCTGTTTTTT. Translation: CASSLRTSGGAYTGELFF. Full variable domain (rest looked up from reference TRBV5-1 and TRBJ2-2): KAGVTQTPRYLIKTRGQQVTLSCSPISGHRSVSWYQQTPGQGLQFLFEYFSETQRNKGNFPGRFSGRQFSNSRSEMNVSTLELGDSALYLCASSLRTSGGAYTGELFFGEGSRLTVL.

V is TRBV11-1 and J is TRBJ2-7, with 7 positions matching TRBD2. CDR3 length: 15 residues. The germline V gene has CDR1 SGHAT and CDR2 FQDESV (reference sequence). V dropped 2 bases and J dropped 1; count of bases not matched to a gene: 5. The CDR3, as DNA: TGTGCCAGCAGCTTAAGGCTAGCGGTATCCTACGAGCAGTACTTC. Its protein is CASSLRLAVSYEQYF.

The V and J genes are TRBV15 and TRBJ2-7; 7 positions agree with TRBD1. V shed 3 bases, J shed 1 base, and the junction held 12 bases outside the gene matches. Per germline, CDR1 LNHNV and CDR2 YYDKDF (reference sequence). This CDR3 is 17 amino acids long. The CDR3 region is CATSSSGRGPRSYEQYF. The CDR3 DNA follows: TGTGCCACCAGCAGTTCGGGTAGGGGGCCTCGGTCCTACGAGCAGTACTTC.

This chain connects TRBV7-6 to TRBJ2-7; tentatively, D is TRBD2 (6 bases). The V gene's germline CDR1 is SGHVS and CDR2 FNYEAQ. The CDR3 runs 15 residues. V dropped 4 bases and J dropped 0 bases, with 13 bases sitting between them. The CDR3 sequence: CASSSDGGSSYEQYF. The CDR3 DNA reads TGTGCCAGCAGCTCTGACGGGGGTAGCTCCTACGAGCAGTACTTC.

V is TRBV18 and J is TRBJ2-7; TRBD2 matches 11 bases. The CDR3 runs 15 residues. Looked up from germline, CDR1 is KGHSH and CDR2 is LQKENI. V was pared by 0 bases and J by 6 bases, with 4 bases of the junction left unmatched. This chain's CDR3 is CASSPPTSGSFEQYF. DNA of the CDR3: TGTGCCAGCTCACCACCTACTAGCGGGAGTTTCGAGCAGTACTTC.

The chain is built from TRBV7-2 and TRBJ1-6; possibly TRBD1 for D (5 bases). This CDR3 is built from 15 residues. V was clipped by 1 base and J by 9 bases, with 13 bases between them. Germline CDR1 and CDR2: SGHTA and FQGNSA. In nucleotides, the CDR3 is TGTGCCAGCAGCTTAGTTCCGGGGGATAGTTCACCCCTCCACTTT. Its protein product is CASSLVPGDSSPLHF.

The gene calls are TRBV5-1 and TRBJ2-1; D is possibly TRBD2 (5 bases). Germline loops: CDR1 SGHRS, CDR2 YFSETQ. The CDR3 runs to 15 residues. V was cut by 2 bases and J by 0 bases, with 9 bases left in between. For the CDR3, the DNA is TGCGCCAGCAGCTTCTCCGGGGACTCCTACAATGAGCAGTTCTTC. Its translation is CASSFSGDSYNEQFF. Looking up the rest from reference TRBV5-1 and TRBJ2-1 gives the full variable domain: KAGVTQTPRYLIKTRGQQVTLSCSPISGHRSVSWYQQTPGQGLQFLFEYFSETQRNKGNFPGRFSGRQFSNSRSEMNVSTLELGDSALYLCASSFSGDSYNEQFFGPGTRLTVL.

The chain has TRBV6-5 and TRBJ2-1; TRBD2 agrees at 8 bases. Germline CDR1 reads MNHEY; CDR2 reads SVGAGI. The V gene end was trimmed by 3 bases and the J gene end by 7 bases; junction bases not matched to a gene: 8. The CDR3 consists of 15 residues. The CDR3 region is CASSYSGGRWNEQFF. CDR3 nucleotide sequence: TGTGCCAGCAGTTATTCGGGGGGGCGGTGGAATGAGCAGTTCTTC.

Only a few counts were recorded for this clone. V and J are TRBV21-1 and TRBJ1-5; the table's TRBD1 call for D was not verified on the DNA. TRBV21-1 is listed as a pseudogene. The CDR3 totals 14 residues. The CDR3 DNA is TGTGCCAGCGGATGGACACCTTGCAATCAGCCCCAGCATTTT. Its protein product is CASGWTPCNQPQHF.

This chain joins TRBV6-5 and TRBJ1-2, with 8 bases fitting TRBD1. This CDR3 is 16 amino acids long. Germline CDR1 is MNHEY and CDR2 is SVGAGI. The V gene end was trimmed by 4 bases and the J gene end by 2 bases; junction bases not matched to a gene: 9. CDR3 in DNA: TGTGCCAGCAGTTCCCCACGACAGGGGCACAACTATGGCTACACCTTC. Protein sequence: CASSSPRQGHNYGYTF.

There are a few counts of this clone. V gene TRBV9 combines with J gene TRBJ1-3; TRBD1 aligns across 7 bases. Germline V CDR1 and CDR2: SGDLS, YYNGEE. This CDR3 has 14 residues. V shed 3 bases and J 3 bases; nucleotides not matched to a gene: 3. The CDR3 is CASSGNRGGNTIYF. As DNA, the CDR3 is TGTGCCAGCAGCGGCAACAGGGGTGGAAACACCATATATTTT.

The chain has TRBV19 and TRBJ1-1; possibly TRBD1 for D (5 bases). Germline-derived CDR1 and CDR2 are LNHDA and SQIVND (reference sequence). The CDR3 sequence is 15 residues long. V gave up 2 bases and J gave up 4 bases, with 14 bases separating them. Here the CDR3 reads CASSISGARGTEAFF. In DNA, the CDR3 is TGTGCCAGTAGTATAAGTGGGGCTAGGGGCACTGAAGCTTTCTTT. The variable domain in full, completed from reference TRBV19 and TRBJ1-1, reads DGGITQSPKYLFRKEGQNVTLSCEQNLNHDAMYWYRQDPGQGLRLIYYSQIVNDFQKGDIAEGYSVSREKKESFPLTVTSAQKNPTAFYLCASSISGARGTEAFFGQGTRLTVV.